This T cell receptor (beta chain) was captured in a study of cytomegalovirus exposure and HLA in healthy donors (dated by TCRdb to 2015 to 2018). In the study overall: The roughly 670 repertoires of the first cohort and the 95 to 150 validation repertoires were produced on the same platform, according to a later analysis. The aim of the study was to test whether cataloging public T cell receptors could identify signatures of past pathogen exposure. A separate validation cohort of over a hundred different subjects was used in addition to the roughly 670-subject first cohort. High-throughput TCR immunosequencing, statistical association of individual TCRs with disease status, and machine learning were combined to predict cytomegalovirus infection status.

Receptor amplification or capture employed the immunoSEQ multiplex PCR assay. In the authors' own workflow: A statistical classification framework was built for diagnosing cytomegalovirus status from the catalog of TCR beta chain sequences. TCRdb obtained this table from immuneACCESS and retained in-frame rearrangements with V and J assigned. These tables miss some clones; where compared with another copy, unresolved V genes account for less than half of the shortfall, and the remainder is unexplained. D and trimming come from the DNA, and the V and J calls and clone size come from that table. The sample includes 50,000 to 70,000 clones, with 90% to 95% observed a single time. Roughly 6.3% of the sample rests with the top ten. For CDR1 and CDR2, the germline V gene lists MDHEN and SYDVKM. CDR3 length: 13 amino acids, cysteine to phenylalanine. Just the 39-base CDR3 DNA is kept, in frame starting at base 1. V and J are truncated by 7 bases and 3 bases respectively, leaving an intervening sequence of 13 bases.

The donors were included in the validation cohort of 90 to 150 subjects, a group kept apart from the roughly 690-subject first cohort. Comments on this clone: Its antigen is currently not known. Base-call qualities are not available, and no considerably larger clone is one nucleotide away.

What the authors observed across the whole study: Cytomegalovirus status was reported to be diagnosed by the classifier with high specificity and sensitivity in both the original and validation cohorts. In a later analysis, TCRs clustered in the first cohort were found to also tend to co-occur in the approximately 120 validation repertoires, with approximately 93% of cluster scores above 0. Most TCR sequences were seen in very few donors, while some public TCRs were found in many individuals. A total of 164 TCR beta chains were listed by the study as associated with cytomegalovirus. According to the authors, the approach could potentially be generalized to other disease states and immunological phenotypes. In vitro tests confirmed that a few of the cytomegalovirus-associated TCR beta chains recognize cytomegalovirus antigens. The validation cohort had no HLA typing available for a later analysis, so co-occurrence within that cohort was assessed over all 120 or so repertoires.

The chain couples TRBV28 to TRBJ2-7, with TRBD2 tentatively as D gene (6 bases match). Input material: PBMCs. The receptor was derived from a woman between 18 and 29 years old in good health and CMV-seropositive. The CDR3 protein sequence reads: CASNRMGGYEQYF. The nucleotide sequence is given as TGTGCCAGCAACCGTATGGGGGGCTACGAGCAGTACTTC.